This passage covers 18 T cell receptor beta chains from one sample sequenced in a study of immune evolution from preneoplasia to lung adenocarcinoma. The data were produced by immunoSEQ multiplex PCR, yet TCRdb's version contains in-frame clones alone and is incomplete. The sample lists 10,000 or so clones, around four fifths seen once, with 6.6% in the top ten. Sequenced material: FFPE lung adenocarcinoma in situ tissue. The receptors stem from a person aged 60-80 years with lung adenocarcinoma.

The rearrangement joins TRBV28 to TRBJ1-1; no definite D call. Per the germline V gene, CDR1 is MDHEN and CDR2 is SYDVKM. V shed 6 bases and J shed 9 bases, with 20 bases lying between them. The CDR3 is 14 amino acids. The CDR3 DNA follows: TGTGCCAGCAGCCTCTCGAATCCGACCAACCAAGCTTTCTTT. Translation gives CASSLSNPTNQAFF.

The CDR3 DNA reads TGTGCCAGCAGTGAAGCACTTGGGCCATGGTACTTC. Translating it yields CASSEALGPWYF. The chain uses TRBV2 and TRBJ2-7; unclear D gene. The CDR3 contains 12 residues. The germline V gene has CDR1 SNHLY and CDR2 FYNNEI. V was shortened by 0 bases and J by 12 bases, with 12 bases between the two germline ends.

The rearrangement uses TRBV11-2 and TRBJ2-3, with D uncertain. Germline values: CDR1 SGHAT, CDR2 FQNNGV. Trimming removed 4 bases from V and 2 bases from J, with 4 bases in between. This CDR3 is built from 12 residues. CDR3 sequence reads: CASSYFTDTQYF. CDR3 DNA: TGTGCCAGCAGCTATTTCACAGATACGCAGTATTTT.

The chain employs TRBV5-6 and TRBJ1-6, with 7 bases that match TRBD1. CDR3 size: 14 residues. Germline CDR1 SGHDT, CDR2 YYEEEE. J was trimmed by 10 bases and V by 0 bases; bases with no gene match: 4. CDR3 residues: CASSLEGAGSPLHF. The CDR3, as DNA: TGTGCCAGCAGCTTGGAGGGGGCAGGGTCACCCCTCCACTTT. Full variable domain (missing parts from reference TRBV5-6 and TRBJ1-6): DAGVTQSPTHLIKTRGQQVTLRCSPKSGHDTVSWYQQALGQGPQFIFQYYEEEERQRGNFPDRFSGHQFPNYSSELNVNALLLGDSALYLCASSLEGAGSPLHFGNGTRLTVT.

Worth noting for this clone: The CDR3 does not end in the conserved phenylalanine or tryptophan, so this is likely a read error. The CDR3 bases are TGCGCCAGCAGCCAAGGACAACAGGGGGCTCGCGGCTACACCCTC. Translation gives CASSQGQQGARGYTL. The chain links TRBV4-1 to TRBJ1-2; 9 nucleotides agree with TRBD1. This CDR3 comprises 15 residues. With 1 base clipped from V and 8 bases from J, the junction kept 8 bases outside the gene matches. Germline values: CDR1 MGHRA, CDR2 YSYEKL.

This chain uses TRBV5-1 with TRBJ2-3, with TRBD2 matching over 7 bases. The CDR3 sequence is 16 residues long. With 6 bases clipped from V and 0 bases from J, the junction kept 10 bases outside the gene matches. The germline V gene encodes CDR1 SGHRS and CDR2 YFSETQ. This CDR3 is CASTGGGRASTDTQYF. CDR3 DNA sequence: TGCGCCAGCACTGGGGGGGGGAGAGCTAGCACAGATACGCAGTATTTT.

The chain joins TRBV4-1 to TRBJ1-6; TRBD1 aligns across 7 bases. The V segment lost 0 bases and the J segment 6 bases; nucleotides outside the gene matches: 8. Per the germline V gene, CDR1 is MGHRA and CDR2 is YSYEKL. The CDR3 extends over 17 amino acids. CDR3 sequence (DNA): TGCGCCAGCAGCCAAGAGGCCGGACAGGTCATTAATTCACCCCTCCACTTT. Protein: CASSQEAGQVINSPLHF.

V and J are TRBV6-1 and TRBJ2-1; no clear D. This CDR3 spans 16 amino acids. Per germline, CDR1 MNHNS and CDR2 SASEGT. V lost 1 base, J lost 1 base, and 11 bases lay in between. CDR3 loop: CASSEGRSASYNEQFF. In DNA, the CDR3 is TGTGCCAGCAGTGAAGGAAGAAGTGCTTCCTACAATGAGCAGTTCTTC.

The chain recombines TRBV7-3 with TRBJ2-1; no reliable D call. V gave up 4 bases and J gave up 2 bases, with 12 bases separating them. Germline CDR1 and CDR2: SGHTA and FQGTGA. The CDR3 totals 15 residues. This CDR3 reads CASSSLSTAYNEQFF. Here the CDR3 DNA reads TGTGCCAGCAGCTCACTTAGCACCGCCTACAATGAGCAGTTCTTC.

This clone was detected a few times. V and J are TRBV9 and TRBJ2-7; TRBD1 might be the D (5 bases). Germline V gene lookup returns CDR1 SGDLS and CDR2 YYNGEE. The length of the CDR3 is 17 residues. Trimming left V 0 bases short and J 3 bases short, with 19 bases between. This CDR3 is CASSVAFSGSHVYEQYF. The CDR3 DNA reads TGTGCCAGCAGCGTAGCTTTTTCAGGGTCGCATGTCTACGAGCAGTACTTC.

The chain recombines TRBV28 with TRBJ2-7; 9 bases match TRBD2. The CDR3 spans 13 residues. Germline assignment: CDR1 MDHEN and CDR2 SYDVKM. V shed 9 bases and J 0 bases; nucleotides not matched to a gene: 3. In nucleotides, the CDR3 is TGTGCCAGTCAGCGGGGGGCCTCCTACGAGCAGTACTTC. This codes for CASQRGASYEQYF.

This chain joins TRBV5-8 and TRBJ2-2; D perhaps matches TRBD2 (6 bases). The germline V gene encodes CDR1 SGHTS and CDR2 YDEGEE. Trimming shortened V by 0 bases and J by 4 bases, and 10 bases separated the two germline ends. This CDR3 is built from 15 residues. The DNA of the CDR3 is TGTGCCAGCAGCTTGGTGGGGCGGGGCACCGGGGAGCTGTTTTTT. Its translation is CASSLVGRGTGELFF.

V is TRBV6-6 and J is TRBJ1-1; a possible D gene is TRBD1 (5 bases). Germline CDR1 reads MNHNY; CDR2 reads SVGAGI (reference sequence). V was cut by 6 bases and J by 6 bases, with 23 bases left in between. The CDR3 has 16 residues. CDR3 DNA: TGTGCCAGCAGGGGTCCCACCCAGGGTACAACCGCTGAAGCTTTCTTT. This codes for CASRGPTQGTTAEAFF.

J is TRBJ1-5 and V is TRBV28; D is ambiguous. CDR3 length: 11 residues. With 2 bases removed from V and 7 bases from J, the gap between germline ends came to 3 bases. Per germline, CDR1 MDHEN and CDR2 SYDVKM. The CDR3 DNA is TGTGCCAGCAGTTTAAAGCAGCCCCAGCATTTT. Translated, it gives CASSLKQPQHF.

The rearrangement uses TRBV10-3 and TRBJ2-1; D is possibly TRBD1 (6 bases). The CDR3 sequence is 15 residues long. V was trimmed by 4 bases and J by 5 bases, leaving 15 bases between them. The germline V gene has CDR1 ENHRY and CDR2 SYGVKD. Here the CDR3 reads CAISVMAGDNNEQFF. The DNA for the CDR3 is TGTGCCATCAGTGTGATGGCAGGGGACAACAATGAGCAGTTCTTC.

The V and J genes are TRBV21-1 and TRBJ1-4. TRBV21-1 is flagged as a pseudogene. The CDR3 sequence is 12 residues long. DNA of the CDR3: TGTGCCAGCAGCCTCACCCGGGTGGGGACGGTTTTT. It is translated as CASSLTRVGTVF.

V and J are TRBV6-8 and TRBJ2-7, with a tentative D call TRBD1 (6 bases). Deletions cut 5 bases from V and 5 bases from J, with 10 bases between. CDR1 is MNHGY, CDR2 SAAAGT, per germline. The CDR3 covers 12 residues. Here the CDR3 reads CASSRNRDEQYF. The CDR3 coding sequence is TGTGCCAGCAGTCGAAACAGGGACGAGCAGTACTTC.

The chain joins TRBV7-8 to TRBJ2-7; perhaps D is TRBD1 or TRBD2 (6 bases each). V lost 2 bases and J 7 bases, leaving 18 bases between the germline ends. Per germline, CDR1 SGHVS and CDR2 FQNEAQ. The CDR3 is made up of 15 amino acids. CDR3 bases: TGTGCCAGCAGCTTACCAACGGGGGCTATCGGGGAGCAGTACTTC. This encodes CASSLPTGAIGEQYF.